The T cell receptor beta chain described here comes from a study of long-term antiretroviral therapy in people with HIV. Study-wide points: The blood, collected between about 2004 and 2017, was possibly taken under older ART regimens.

This clone was detected only once. Its antigen is as yet unknown. The run of the v3.0 immunoSEQ assay was at survey level. Sequencing was performed with immunoSEQ multiplex PCR; in TCRdb, only in-frame clones are kept and a portion is missing. This table holds tens of thousands of clones, nearly 95% found once. This CDR3 is built from 16 residues. Germline V gene data show CDR1 as SNHLY and CDR2 as FYNNEI. The V segment lost 1 base and the J segment 7 bases; nucleotides outside the gene matches: 5. The gene calls are TRBV2 and TRBJ2-5, with TRBD2 identical over 14 bases. The specimen comprised unsorted PBMCs, sampled 6.5 years after starting antiretroviral therapy. The sequence derives from a woman aged 40-49 years with HIV. CDR3 DNA: TGTGCCAGCAGTGAAGAGAAGGGGACTAGCGGGGGGACCCAGTACTTC. Protein: CASSEEKGTSGGTQYF.